Described below is a single T cell receptor beta chain sequence and its context. The antigen is unknown. A much larger clone sits a single nucleotide away, making a read error possible. Here the CDR3 omits its conserved ending phenylalanine or tryptophan, so a read error is the likely source. RNA transcripts were the source from which TCR beta CDR3 regions were amplified. An opening RT-PCR round employed HTBI primers and preceded a second-round multiplex PCR. TCRdb called the multiplex PCR reads again in MiXCR, with one record for every CDR3 protein. The data hold 300,000 or so distinct CDR3 sequences, with roughly 15% observed a single time. The CDR3 spans 15 residues. Trimming removed 3 bases at V and 4 bases at J, with 16 bases between. CDR1 is SGDLS, CDR2 YYNGEE, per germline. This sample was included in a study of Graves' ophthalmopathy and Graves' hyperthyroidism. Looking at the study overall: Peripheral blood collection took place at initial diagnosis, before any treatment. Study findings and constraints: The model's ophthalmopathy progression predictions had more than 55% sensitivity and 72.22% specificity.

A volume of 8 to 10 ml of fresh peripheral blood supplied the PBMCs. This sequence was found in an adult man with Graves' ophthalmopathy. This chain links TRBV9 with TRBJ1-2; tentatively, D is TRBD1 (5 bases). Sequencing was carried out using peripheral blood. The CDR3 DNA follows: TGTGCCAGCAGCGCTCAACCGGGGGAGGCCTATGGCTACACCCTC. Translating it yields CASSAQPGEAYGYTL.